The clone carrying this TCR beta chain came up a few times. Its antigen is still unknown. The sample is drawn from a study of T-cell memory formation after mild COVID-19. Study overall: In these data, TCR clusters were largely donor specific. Whole-study findings and limits: Most CD4+ clones that shrank were in CM and EM, while CD8+ ones turned up in EMRA.

Germline CDR1 SGHRS, CDR2 YFSETQ. V shed 0 bases and J shed 2 bases, with 8 bases lying between them. The CDR3 loop spans 14 amino acids. Libraries for TCRalpha and TCRbeta carried sample barcodes and unique molecular identifiers via 5'RACE. TCRdb fed the 5' RACE reads into MiXCR, producing one record per CDR3 protein. This table has around 180,000 distinct CDR3 sequences, roughly 17% appearing once. Sample: PBMCs or a T cell subset sorted from them (not recorded which). This clonotype was sampled from an adult woman who had mild COVID-19 (a few samples of this study predate the infection). Cell type and time point are not known. This chain connects TRBV5-1 to TRBJ2-5; D ambiguous. The CDR3 is CASSLDPHQETQYF. DNA of the CDR3: TGCGCCAGCAGCTTGGACCCACATCAAGAGACCCAGTACTTC. Complete variable domain (other parts from reference TRBV5-1 and TRBJ2-5): KAGVTQTPRYLIKTRGQQVTLSCSPISGHRSVSWYQQTPGQGLQFLFEYFSETQRNKGNFPGRFSGRQFSNSRSEMNVSTLELGDSALYLCASSLDPHQETQYFGPGTRLLVL.